These 3 T cell receptor beta chains were all obtained from the same sample, sequenced in a study of T cell repertoires in cytomegalovirus infection. Their target antigens are unknown. TCRdb itself ran the reads through MiXCR, one entry per CDR3 protein. The repertoire includes about 920,000 distinct CDR3 sequences, approximately 31% of them detected once, and around 15% sits in the top ten. Sequenced material: cultured CD8+ T cells from PBMCs, taken from culture after CMV antigen stimulation. These receptors came from a human donor in good health (CMV status not recorded). Some clones in this sample may be carry-over from other donors' samples.

This chain joins TRBV7-4 and TRBJ2-1; D remains unclear. Trimming shortened V by 8 bases and J by 5 bases, and 10 bases separated the two germline ends. The germline CDR1 and CDR2 sequences are SGHVT and SQSDAQ. The CDR3 sequence is 12 residues long. The CDR3 here is CASCSAHNEQFF. The CDR3 region has the DNA TGTGCCAGCTGCTCGGCCCACAATGAGCAGTTCTTC.

The chain carries TRBV4-2 and TRBJ1-5; TRBD1 matches 8 bases. Germline V CDR1 and CDR2: LGHNA, YNFKEQ. This CDR3 comprises 15 residues. V lost 0 bases and J lost 5; bases outside the gene matches: 3. In DNA, the CDR3 is TGTGCCAGCAGCCAAGATCCAGGGGGCTATCAGCCCCAGCATTTT. It is translated as CASSQDPGGYQPQHF.

This chain connects TRBV7-6 to TRBJ2-3; 11 nucleotides align to TRBD2. In germline, CDR1 is SGHVS, CDR2 FNYEAQ. The CDR3 spans 20 residues. J lost 2 bases, V lost 7 bases, and 20 bases had no gene match. The CDR3 is CASNSPLAGAVLTYTDTQYF. The CDR3 DNA sequence: TGTGCCAGCAACTCTCCACTAGCGGGGGCCGTTCTTACTTACACAGATACGCAGTATTTT.